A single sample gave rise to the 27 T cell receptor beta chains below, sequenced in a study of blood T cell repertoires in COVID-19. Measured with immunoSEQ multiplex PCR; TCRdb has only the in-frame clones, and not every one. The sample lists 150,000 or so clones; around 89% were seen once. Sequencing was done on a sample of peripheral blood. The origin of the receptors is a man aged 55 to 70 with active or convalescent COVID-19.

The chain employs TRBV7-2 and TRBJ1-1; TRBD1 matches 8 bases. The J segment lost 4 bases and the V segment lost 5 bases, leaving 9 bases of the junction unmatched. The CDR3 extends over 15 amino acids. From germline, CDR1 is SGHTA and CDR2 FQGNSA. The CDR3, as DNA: TGTGCCAGCAGCGGGATACAGGGGGTGGGCACTGAAGCTTTCTTT. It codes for CASSGIQGVGTEAFF.

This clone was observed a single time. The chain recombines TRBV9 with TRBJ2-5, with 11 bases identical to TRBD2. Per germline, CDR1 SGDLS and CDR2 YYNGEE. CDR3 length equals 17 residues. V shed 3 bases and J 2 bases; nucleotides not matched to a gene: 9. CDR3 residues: CASSGGRLAGNQETQYF. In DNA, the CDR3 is TGTGCCAGCAGCGGGGGAAGACTAGCGGGGAATCAAGAGACCCAGTACTTC.

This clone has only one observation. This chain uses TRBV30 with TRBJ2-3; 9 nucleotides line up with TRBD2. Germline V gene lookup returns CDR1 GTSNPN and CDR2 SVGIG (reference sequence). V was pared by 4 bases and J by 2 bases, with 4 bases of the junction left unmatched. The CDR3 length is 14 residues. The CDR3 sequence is CAWTVAGATDTQYF. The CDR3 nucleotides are TGTGCCTGGACTGTAGCGGGGGCCACAGATACGCAGTATTTT.

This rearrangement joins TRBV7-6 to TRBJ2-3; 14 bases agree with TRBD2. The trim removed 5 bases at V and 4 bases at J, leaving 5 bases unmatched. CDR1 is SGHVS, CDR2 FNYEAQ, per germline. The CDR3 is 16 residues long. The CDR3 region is CASSKTSGGAPDTQYF. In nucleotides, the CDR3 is TGTGCCAGCAGCAAGACTAGCGGGGGGGCCCCAGATACGCAGTATTTT.

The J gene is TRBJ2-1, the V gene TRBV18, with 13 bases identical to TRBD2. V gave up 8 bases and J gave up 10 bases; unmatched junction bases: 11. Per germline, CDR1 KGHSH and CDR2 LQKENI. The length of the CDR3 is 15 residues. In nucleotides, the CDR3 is TGTGCCAGCGCACAGGGACTAGCGGGAAAAGGGGAGCAGTTCTTC. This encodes CASAQGLAGKGEQFF.

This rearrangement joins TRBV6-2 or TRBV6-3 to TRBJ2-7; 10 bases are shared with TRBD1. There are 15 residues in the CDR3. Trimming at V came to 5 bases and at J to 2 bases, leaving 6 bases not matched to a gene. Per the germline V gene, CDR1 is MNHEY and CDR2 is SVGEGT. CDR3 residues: CASSAPTGGPYEQYF. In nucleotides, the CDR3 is TGTGCCAGCAGTGCACCGACAGGGGGCCCCTACGAGCAGTACTTC.

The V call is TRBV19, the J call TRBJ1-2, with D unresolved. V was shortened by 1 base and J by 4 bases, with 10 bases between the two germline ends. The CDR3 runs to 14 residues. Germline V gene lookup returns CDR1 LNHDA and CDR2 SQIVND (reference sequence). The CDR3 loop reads CASSIGAEIYGYTF. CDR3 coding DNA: TGTGCCAGTAGTATAGGAGCGGAGATCTATGGCTACACCTTC.

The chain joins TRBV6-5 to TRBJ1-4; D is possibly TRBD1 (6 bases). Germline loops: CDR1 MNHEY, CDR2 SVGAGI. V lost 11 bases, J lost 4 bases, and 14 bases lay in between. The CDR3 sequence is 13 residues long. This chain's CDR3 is CAAREGVNEKLFF. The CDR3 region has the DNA TGTGCCGCCCGGGAGGGGGTTAATGAAAAACTGTTTTTT.

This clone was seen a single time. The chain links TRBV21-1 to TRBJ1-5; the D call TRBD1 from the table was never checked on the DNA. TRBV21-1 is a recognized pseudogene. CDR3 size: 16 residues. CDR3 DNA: TGTGCCAGCAGCGCCCCCCCCTTCAGGGGGAATCAGCCCCAGCATTTT. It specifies CASSAPPFRGNQPQHF.

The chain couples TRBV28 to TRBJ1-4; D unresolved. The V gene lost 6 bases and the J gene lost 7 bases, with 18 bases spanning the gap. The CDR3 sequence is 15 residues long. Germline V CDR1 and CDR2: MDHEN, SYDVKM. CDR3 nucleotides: TGTGCCAGCAGCACTCTGCCATTCAGCGTTGAAAAACTGTTTTTT. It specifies CASSTLPFSVEKLFF. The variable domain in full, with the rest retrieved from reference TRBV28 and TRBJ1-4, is DVKVTQSSRYLVKRTGEKVFLECVQDMDHENMFWYRQDPGLGLRLIYFSYDVKMKEKGDIPEGYSVSREKKERFSLILESASTNQTSMYLCASSTLPFSVEKLFFGSGTQLSVL.

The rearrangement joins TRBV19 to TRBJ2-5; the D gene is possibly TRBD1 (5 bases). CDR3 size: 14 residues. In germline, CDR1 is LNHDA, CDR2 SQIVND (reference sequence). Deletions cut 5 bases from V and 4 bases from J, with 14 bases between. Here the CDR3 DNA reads TGTGCCAGTAGTGGAAGGACACGTACAGAGACCCAGTACTTC. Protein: CASSGRTRTETQYF. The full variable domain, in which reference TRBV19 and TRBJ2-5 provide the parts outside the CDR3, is DGGITQSPKYLFRKEGQNVTLSCEQNLNHDAMYWYRQDPGQGLRLIYYSQIVNDFQKGDIAEGYSVSREKKESFPLTVTSAQKNPTAFYLCASSGRTRTETQYFGPGTRLLVL.

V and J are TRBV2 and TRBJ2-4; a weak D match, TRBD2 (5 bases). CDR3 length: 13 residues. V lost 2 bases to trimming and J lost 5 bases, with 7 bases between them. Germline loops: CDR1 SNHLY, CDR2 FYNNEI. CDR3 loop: CASSELGENIQYF. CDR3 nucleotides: TGTGCCAGCAGTGAACTGGGAGAAAACATTCAGTACTTC.

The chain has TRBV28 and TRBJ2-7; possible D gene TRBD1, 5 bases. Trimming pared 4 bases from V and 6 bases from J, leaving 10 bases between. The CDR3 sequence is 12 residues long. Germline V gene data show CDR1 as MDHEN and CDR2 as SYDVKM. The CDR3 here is CASSSSGPEQYF. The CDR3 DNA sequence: TGTGCCAGCAGTTCCTCAGGGCCCGAGCAGTACTTC.

The CDR3 protein is CASSYPEGANVLTF. The CDR3 DNA reads as TGTGCCAGCAGCTATCCCGAGGGGGCCAACGTCCTGACTTTC. This chain connects TRBV5-4 to TRBJ2-6; no definite D call. CDR1 and CDR2 from the germline V gene are SGHNT and YYREEE (reference sequence). This CDR3 region has 14 residues. V lost 3 bases and J lost 4, with 8 bases in between.

The CDR3 DNA is TGTGCCAGCAGCTTTCCCTGGCAAGGGGGCCCCGAGCAGTACTTC. This encodes CASSFPWQGGPEQYF. The V and J genes are TRBV11-2 and TRBJ2-7; 7 bases are a match to TRBD1. J lost 6 bases, V lost 3 bases, and 11 bases had no gene match. Germline assignment: CDR1 SGHAT and CDR2 FQNNGV. The CDR3 runs to 15 residues.

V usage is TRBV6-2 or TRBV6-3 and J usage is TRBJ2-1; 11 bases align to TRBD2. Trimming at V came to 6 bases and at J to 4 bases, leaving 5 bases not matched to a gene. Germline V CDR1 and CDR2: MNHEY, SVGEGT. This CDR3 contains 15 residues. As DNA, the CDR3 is TGTGCCAGCAGCGATCGGACTAGCGGGTACAATGAGCAGTTCTTC. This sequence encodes CASSDRTSGYNEQFF.

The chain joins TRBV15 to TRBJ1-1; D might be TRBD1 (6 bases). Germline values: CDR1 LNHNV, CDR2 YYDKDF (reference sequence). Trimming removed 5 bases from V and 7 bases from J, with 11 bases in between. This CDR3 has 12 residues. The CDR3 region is CATSWGRDEAFF. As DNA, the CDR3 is TGTGCCACCAGCTGGGGGCGTGATGAAGCTTTCTTT.

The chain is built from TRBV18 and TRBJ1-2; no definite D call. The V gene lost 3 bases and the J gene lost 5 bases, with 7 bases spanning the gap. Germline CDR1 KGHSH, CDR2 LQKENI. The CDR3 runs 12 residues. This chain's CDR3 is CASSPSTYGYTF. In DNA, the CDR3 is TGTGCCAGCTCACCGAGTACTTATGGCTACACCTTC. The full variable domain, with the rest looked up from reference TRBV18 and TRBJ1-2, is NAGVMQNPRHLVRRRGQEARLRCSPMKGHSHVYWYRQLPEEGLKFMVYLQKENIIDESGMPKERFSAEFPKEGPSILRIQQVVRGDSAAYFCASSPSTYGYTFGSGTRLTVV.

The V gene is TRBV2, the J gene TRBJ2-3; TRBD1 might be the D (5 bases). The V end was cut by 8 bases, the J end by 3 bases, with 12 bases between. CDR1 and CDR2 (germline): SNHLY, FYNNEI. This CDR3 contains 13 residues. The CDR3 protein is CASGALWTDTQYF. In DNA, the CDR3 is TGTGCCAGCGGGGCGCTTTGGACAGATACGCAGTATTTT. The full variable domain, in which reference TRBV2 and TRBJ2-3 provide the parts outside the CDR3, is EPEVTQTPSHQVTQMGQEVILRCVPISNHLYFYWYRQILGQKVEFLVSFYNNEISEKSEIFDDQFSVERPDGSNFTLKIRSTKLEDSAMYFCASGALWTDTQYFGPGTRLTVL.

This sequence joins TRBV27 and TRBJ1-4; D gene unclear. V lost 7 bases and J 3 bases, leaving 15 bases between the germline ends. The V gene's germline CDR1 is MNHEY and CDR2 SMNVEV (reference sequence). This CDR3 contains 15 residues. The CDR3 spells CASKSKRAANEKLFF. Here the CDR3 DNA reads TGTGCCAGCAAATCCAAGAGGGCAGCTAATGAAAAACTGTTTTTT.

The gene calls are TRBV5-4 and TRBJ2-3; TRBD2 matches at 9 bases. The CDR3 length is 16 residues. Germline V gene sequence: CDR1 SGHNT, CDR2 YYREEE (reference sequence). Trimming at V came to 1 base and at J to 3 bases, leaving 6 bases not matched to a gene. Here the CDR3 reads CASSLPAGGGTDTQYF. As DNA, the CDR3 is TGTGCCAGCAGCTTGCCAGCGGGAGGAGGAACAGATACGCAGTATTTT.

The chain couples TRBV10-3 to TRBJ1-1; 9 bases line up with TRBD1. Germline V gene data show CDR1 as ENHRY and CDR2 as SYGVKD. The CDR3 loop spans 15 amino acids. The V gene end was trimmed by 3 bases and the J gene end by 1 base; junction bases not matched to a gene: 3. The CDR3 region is CAISEGQGKNTEAFF. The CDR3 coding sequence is TGTGCCATCAGTGAAGGACAGGGGAAGAACACTGAAGCTTTCTTT.

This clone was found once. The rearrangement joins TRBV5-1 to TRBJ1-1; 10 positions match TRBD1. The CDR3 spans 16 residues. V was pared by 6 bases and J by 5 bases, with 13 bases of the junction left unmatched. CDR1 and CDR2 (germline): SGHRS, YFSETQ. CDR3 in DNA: TGCGCCAGCAAAAGACAGGGGGCGGGTGAGTGGACTGAAGCTTTCTTT. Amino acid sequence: CASKRQGAGEWTEAFF. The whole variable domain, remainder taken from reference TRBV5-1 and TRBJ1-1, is KAGVTQTPRYLIKTRGQQVTLSCSPISGHRSVSWYQQTPGQGLQFLFEYFSETQRNKGNFPGRFSGRQFSNSRSEMNVSTLELGDSALYLCASKRQGAGEWTEAFFGQGTRLTVV.

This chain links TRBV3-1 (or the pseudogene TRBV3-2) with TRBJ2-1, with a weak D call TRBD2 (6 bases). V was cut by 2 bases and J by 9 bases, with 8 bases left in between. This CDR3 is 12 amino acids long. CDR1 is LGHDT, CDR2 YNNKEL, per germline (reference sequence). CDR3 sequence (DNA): TGTGCCAGCAGCCAACTGGGGGGTGAGCAGTTCTTC. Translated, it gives CASSQLGGEQFF.

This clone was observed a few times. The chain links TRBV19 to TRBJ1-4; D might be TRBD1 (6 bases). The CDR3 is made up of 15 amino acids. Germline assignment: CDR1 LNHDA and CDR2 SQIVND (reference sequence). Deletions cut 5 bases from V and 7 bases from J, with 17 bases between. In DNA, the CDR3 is TGTGCCAGTAGTCCATACAGGGAAACGGGTGAAAAACTGTTTTTT. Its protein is CASSPYRETGEKLFF.

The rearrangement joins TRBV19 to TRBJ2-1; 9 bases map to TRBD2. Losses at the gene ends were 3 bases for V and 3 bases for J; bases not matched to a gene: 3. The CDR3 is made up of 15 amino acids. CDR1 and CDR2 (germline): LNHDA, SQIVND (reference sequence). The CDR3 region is CASSMGAGGYNEQFF. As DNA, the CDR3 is TGTGCCAGTAGTATGGGAGCGGGGGGCTACAATGAGCAGTTCTTC.

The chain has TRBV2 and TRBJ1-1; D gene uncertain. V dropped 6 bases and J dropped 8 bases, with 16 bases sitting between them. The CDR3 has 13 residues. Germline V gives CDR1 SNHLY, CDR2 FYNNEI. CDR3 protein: CASSPLVRAEAFF. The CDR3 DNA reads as TGTGCCAGCAGCCCGCTGGTTCGCGCGGAAGCTTTCTTT.